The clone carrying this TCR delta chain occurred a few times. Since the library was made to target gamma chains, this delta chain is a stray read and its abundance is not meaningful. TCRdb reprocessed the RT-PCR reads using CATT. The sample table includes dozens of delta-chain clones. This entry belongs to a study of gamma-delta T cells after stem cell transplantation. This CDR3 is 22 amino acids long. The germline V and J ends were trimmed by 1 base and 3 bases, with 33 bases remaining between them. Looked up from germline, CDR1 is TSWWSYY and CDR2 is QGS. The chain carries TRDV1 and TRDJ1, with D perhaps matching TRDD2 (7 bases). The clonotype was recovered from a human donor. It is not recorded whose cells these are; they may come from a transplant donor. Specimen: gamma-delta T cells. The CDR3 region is CALGEPTSYGTGPPFAPDKLIF. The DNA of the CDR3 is TGTGCTCTTGGGGAACCTACTTCCTATGGGACTGGGCCGCCGTTTGCGCCCGATAAACTCATCTTT.